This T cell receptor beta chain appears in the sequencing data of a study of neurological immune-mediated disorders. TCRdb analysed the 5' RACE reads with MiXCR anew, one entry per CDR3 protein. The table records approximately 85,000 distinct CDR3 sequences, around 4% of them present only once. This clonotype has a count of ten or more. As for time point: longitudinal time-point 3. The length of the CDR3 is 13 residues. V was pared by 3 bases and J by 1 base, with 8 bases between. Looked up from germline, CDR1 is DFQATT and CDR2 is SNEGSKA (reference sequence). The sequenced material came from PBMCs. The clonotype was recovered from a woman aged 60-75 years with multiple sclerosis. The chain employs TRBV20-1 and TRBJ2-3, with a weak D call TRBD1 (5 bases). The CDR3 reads CSARGQGTDTQYF. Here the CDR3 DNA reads TGCAGTGCTAGGGGGCAGGGCACAGATACGCAGTATTTT.